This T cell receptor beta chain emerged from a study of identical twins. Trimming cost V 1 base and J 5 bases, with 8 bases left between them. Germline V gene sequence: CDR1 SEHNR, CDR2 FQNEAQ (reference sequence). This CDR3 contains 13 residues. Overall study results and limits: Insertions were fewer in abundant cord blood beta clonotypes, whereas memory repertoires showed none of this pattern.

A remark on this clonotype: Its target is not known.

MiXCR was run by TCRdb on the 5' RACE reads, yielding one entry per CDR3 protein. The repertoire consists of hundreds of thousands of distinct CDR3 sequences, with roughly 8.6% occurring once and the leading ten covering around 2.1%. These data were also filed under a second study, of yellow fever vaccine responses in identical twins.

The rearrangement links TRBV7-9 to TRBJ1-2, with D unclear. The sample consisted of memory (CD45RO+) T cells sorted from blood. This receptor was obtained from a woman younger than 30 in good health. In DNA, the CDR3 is TGTGCCAGCAGCTTAGAACCTCTTTATGGCTACACCTTC. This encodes CASSLEPLYGYTF. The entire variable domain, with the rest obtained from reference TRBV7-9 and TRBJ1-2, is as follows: DTGVSQNPRHKITKRGQNVTFRCDPISEHNRLYWYRQTLGQGPEFLTYFQNEAQLEKSRLLSDRFSAERPKGSFSTLEIQRTEQGDSAMYLCASSLEPLYGYTFGSGTRLTVV.